The 27 T cell receptor beta chains below were found in one sample sequenced in a study of T cell responses to AZD1222 COVID-19 vaccine. Profiling relied on immunoSEQ multiplex PCR, and the TCRdb table lists in-frame clones only, not all of them. The sample yields 150,000 to 200,000 clones, 85% to 95% seen once. Sequences were derived from peripheral blood, sampled 28 days after the second AZD1222 dose. The receptors were gathered from an adult who received the AZD1222 COVID-19 vaccine.

The CDR3 DNA reads as TGTGCCTGGAGTGGAGGGACTAGCGGGGCCAGGTACTACGAGCAGTACTTC. It translates to CAWSGGTSGARYYEQYF. The chain is built from TRBV30 and TRBJ2-7; 13 nucleotides agree with TRBD2. CDR3 length: 17 residues. CDR1 and CDR2 from the germline V gene are GTSNPN and SVGIG (reference sequence). V lost 1 base to trimming and J lost 3 bases; unmatched junction nucleotides: 9.

The chain couples TRBV6-6 to TRBJ2-4; D is undetermined. CDR3 length: 16 residues. CDR1 MNHNY and CDR2 SVGAGI come from the germline V gene (reference sequence). V was shortened by 4 bases and J by 1 base, with 14 bases between the two germline ends. In DNA, the CDR3 is TGTGCCAGCAGTTCCCCGATTTACCCCGCCAAAAACATTCAGTACTTC. Translated, it gives CASSSPIYPAKNIQYF.

V is TRBV6-5 and J is TRBJ1-2; tentative D call: TRBD1 (6 bases). The CDR3 runs to 14 residues. CDR1 is MNHEY, CDR2 SVGAGI, per germline. V was clipped by 3 bases and J by 6 bases, with 14 bases between them. The CDR3 here is CASSYTRQVHGYTF. The CDR3, as DNA: TGTGCCAGCAGTTATACCCGACAGGTCCATGGCTACACCTTC.

This clone was observed a single time. The chain has TRBV7-2 and TRBJ2-7, with 7 bases fitting TRBD1. CDR1 is SGHTA, CDR2 FQGNSA, per germline. V lost 1 base and J lost 0; bases outside the gene matches: 3. The CDR3 length is 15 residues. The CDR3 loop reads CASSLGTGASYEQYF. The CDR3 DNA follows: TGTGCCAGCAGCTTAGGGACAGGAGCCTCCTACGAGCAGTACTTC. Full variable domain (remainder filled in from reference TRBV7-2 and TRBJ2-7): GAGVSQSPSNKVTEKGKDVELRCDPISGHTALYWYRQSLGQGLEFLIYFQGNSAPDKSGLPSDRFSAERTGGSVSTLTIQRTQQEDSAVYLCASSLGTGASYEQYFGPGTRLTVT.

The chain is built from TRBV5-8 and TRBJ2-7; no firm D call. Germline CDR1 SGHTS, CDR2 YDEGEE. This CDR3 has 14 amino acids. With 2 bases removed from V and 4 bases from J, the gap between germline ends came to 13 bases. CDR3 sequence (DNA): TGTGCCAGCAGCTTACGCGGTAGGACGTACGAGCAGTACTTC. Protein sequence: CASSLRGRTYEQYF.

This chain links TRBV6-2 or TRBV6-3 with TRBJ1-4; D is unresolved. The CDR3 contains 15 residues. Trimming shortened V by 2 bases and J by 0 bases, and 7 bases separated the two germline ends. Germline-derived CDR1 and CDR2 are MNHEY and SVGEGT. The CDR3 bases are TGTGCCAGCAGTTACGAGAGGGCAACTAATGAAAAACTGTTTTTT. Protein product: CASSYERATNEKLFF.

This chain connects TRBV28 to TRBJ1-2; 9 nucleotides match TRBD1. This CDR3 contains 15 residues. After removal of 2 bases from V and 7 bases from J, the junction contained 8 bases not matched to a gene. Germline CDR1 MDHEN, CDR2 SYDVKM. The CDR3 nucleotides read TGTGCCAGCAGTTTAGGCCCGGGACAGGGACCTGGCTACACCTTC. This codes for CASSLGPGQGPGYTF.

The chain employs TRBV9 and TRBJ2-5; a weak D match, TRBD2 (6 bases). V gave up 0 bases and J gave up 7 bases, with 10 bases separating them. CDR3 length: 13 amino acids. The germline V gene has CDR1 SGDLS and CDR2 YYNGEE. CDR3 loop: CASSVVVEGTQYF. Written as DNA, the CDR3 is TGTGCCAGCAGCGTAGTGGTGGAGGGGACCCAGTACTTC.

The count of this clone is one. The chain couples TRBV7-2 to TRBJ1-6; unclear D gene. The CDR3 is 13 residues long. V was shortened by 1 base and J by 10 bases, with 8 bases between the two germline ends. Germline lookup yields CDR1 SGHTA and CDR2 FQGNSA. The CDR3 nucleotides are TGTGCCAGCAGCTTAGAATTGAGATCACCCCTCCACTTT. This codes for CASSLELRSPLHF. Full variable domain (remainder filled in from reference TRBV7-2 and TRBJ1-6): GAGVSQSPSNKVTEKGKDVELRCDPISGHTALYWYRQSLGQGLEFLIYFQGNSAPDKSGLPSDRFSAERTGGSVSTLTIQRTQQEDSAVYLCASSLELRSPLHFGNGTRLTVT.

The gene calls are TRBV28 and TRBJ1-6; maybe TRBD1 (6 bases). Trimming left V 3 bases short and J 7 bases short, with 19 bases between. The V gene's germline CDR1 is MDHEN and CDR2 SYDVKM. The CDR3 runs to 17 residues. CDR3 sequence (DNA): TGTGCCAGCAGTTTGGGGGGAGGCGGAGGGGGAAATTCACCCCTCCACTTT. It is translated as CASSLGGGGGGNSPLHF.

The chain combines TRBV6-5 with TRBJ2-6, with D unresolved. Trimming left V 3 bases short and J 0 bases short, with 6 bases between. Germline CDR1 MNHEY, CDR2 SVGAGI. This CDR3 has 15 residues. This CDR3 reads CASSYRSSGANVLTF. As DNA, the CDR3 is TGTGCCAGCAGTTATCGGAGCTCTGGGGCCAACGTCCTGACTTTC.

The rearrangement links TRBV3-1 (or the pseudogene TRBV3-2) to TRBJ1-1; 10 bases map to TRBD1. CDR1 and CDR2 from the germline V gene are LGHDT and YNNKEL (reference sequence). The CDR3 length is 15 residues. The trim removed 7 bases at V and 4 bases at J, leaving 9 bases unmatched. The CDR3 protein is CASTTYGTGATEAFF. CDR3 DNA: TGTGCCAGCACCACATACGGGACAGGGGCCACTGAAGCTTTCTTT.

This chain connects TRBV11-2 to TRBJ2-1; D gene ambiguous. Germline CDR1 is SGHAT and CDR2 is FQNNGV. This CDR3 is 13 amino acids long. Trimming left V 5 bases short and J 3 bases short, with 8 bases between. The CDR3 bases are TGTGCCAGCAGCCCAGACCGCTACAATGAGCAGTTCTTC. Translating it yields CASSPDRYNEQFF.

This chain joins TRBV7-9 and TRBJ2-1; 14 nucleotides agree with TRBD2. Unmatched junction bases numbered 9, after V lost 4 bases and J lost 10 bases. The CDR3 loop spans 16 amino acids. Germline V gene lookup returns CDR1 SEHNR and CDR2 FQNEAQ (reference sequence). The CDR3 nucleotides read TGTGCCAGCAGCTCACTGGGACTAGCGGGAGTTGGGGAGCAGTTCTTC. Translated, it gives CASSSLGLAGVGEQFF.

This chain joins TRBV5-1 and TRBJ2-1; D may be TRBD2 (5 bases). CDR1 and CDR2 from the germline V gene are SGHRS and YFSETQ. Trimming took off 4 bases at V and 7 bases at J, with 9 bases between the two ends. The CDR3 length is 12 residues. The DNA for the CDR3 is TGCGCCAGCAGCCTAGCAAAGAATGAGCAGTTCTTC. Translated, it gives CASSLAKNEQFF.

The chain carries TRBV3-1 (or the pseudogene TRBV3-2) and TRBJ1-3; TRBD1 is a possible D gene (6 bases). This CDR3 spans 19 amino acids. Germline CDR1 is LGHDT and CDR2 is YNNKEL (reference sequence). With 1 base removed from V and 0 bases from J, the gap between germline ends came to 19 bases. In nucleotides, the CDR3 is TGTGCCAGCAGCCAAGGCCCTTTTAGCCAGGGGATCTCTGGAAACACCATATATTTT. It codes for CASSQGPFSQGISGNTIYF.

The chain employs TRBV12-5 and TRBJ2-5; D gene unclear. V lost 0 bases and J 2 bases, leaving 4 bases between the germline ends. The germline CDR1 and CDR2 sequences are LGHNT and FRNRAP. The CDR3 length is 13 residues. As DNA, the CDR3 is TGTGCTAGTGGTTTGGTACGGCAAGAGACCCAGTACTTC. Its protein is CASGLVRQETQYF.

The gene calls are TRBV18 and TRBJ1-1; D gene ambiguous. Trimming pared 3 bases from V and 7 bases from J, leaving 12 bases between. The length of the CDR3 is 13 residues. Germline CDR1 is KGHSH and CDR2 is LQKENI. The CDR3 spells CASSPRGGHEAFF. CDR3 nucleotides: TGTGCCAGCTCACCCCGAGGTGGTCATGAAGCTTTCTTT. The full variable domain, rest sourced from reference TRBV18 and TRBJ1-1, is NAGVMQNPRHLVRRRGQEARLRCSPMKGHSHVYWYRQLPEEGLKFMVYLQKENIIDESGMPKERFSAEFPKEGPSILRIQQVVRGDSAAYFCASSPRGGHEAFFGQGTRLTVV.

The rearrangement links TRBV10-3 to TRBJ2-1, with D hard to call. CDR1 is ENHRY and CDR2 is SYGVKD in the germline V gene. The CDR3 consists of 12 residues. The germline V and J ends were trimmed by 2 bases and 7 bases, with 6 bases remaining between them. CDR3 sequence reads: CAISEHGNEQFF. The CDR3 coding sequence is TGTGCCATCAGTGAGCACGGGAATGAGCAGTTCTTC.

The gene calls are TRBV2 and TRBJ2-3; 7 bases match TRBD1. Germline loops: CDR1 SNHLY, CDR2 FYNNEI. The J segment lost 3 bases and the V segment lost 4 bases, leaving 4 bases of the junction unmatched. The CDR3 is 14 amino acids. The CDR3, as DNA: TGTGCCAGCAGTGGGACACAGGGGACAGATACGCAGTATTTT. It encodes CASSGTQGTDTQYF.

This clone was counted only a few times. In the same sample, other DNA sequences code for this CDR3. V usage is TRBV3-1 (or the pseudogene TRBV3-2) and J usage is TRBJ1-3, with D uncertain. V lost 1 base and J 4 bases, leaving 2 bases between the germline ends. There are 12 residues in the CDR3. CDR1 and CDR2 (germline): LGHDT, YNNKEL (reference sequence). DNA of the CDR3: TGTGCCAGCAGCCAAGCCGGAAACACCATATATTTT. The encoded protein is CASSQAGNTIYF.

This clone was counted a few times. The chain joins TRBV6-5 to TRBJ2-7; 13 bases align to TRBD2. From germline, CDR1 is MNHEY and CDR2 SVGAGI. With 2 bases clipped from V and 5 bases from J, the junction kept 3 bases outside the gene matches. The length of the CDR3 is 15 residues. Here the CDR3 DNA reads TGTGCCAGCAGTTACGGGACTAGCGGGACCAACGAGCAGTACTTC. Its translation is CASSYGTSGTNEQYF.

This sequence joins TRBV7-9 and TRBJ2-7; 7 bases line up with TRBD1. The ends lost 0 bases at V and 5 bases at J; junction bases unmatched: 7. Germline V gene data show CDR1 as SEHNR and CDR2 as FQNEAQ (reference sequence). CDR3 length: 15 residues. The CDR3 coding sequence is TGTGCCAGCAGCTTAGCGACAGGGCTCGTCCACGAGCAGTACTTC. As protein: CASSLATGLVHEQYF.

This chain uses TRBV27 with TRBJ1-1; weak D call: TRBD1 (5 bases). V was pared by 5 bases and J by 1 base, with 14 bases between. From germline, CDR1 is MNHEY and CDR2 SMNVEV (reference sequence). The length of the CDR3 is 15 residues. CDR3 region: CASSRSRVSNTEAFF. The DNA for the CDR3 is TGTGCCAGCAGTCGCTCCAGGGTCTCGAACACTGAAGCTTTCTTT.

The CDR3 sequence: CASSIQREYTGELFF. CDR3 sequence (DNA): TGTGCCAGCAGTATCCAGCGGGAGTACACCGGGGAGCTGTTTTTT. The genes are TRBV6-2 or TRBV6-3 and TRBJ2-2; 8 bases agree with TRBD2. CDR1 is MNHEY, CDR2 SVGEGT, per germline. CDR3 size: 15 residues. After removal of 5 bases from V and 3 bases from J, the junction contained 5 bases not matched to a gene.

The CDR3 bases are TGTGCCAGCAGCCTCGGGGGGTATAGCAATCAGCCCCAGCATTTT. This sequence encodes CASSLGGYSNQPQHF. The V and J genes are TRBV9 and TRBJ1-5; tentatively, D is TRBD1 (5 bases). The V gene lost 4 bases and the J gene lost 0 bases, with 11 bases spanning the gap. CDR1 is SGDLS, CDR2 YYNGEE, per germline. This CDR3 is built from 15 residues.

The V and J genes are TRBV3-1 (or the pseudogene TRBV3-2) and TRBJ2-7; TRBD2 matches at 7 bases. CDR1 LGHDT and CDR2 YNNKEL come from the germline V gene (reference sequence). This CDR3 comprises 17 residues. V shed 1 base and J 2 bases; nucleotides not matched to a gene: 11. This CDR3 is CASSQGRWAGAPYEQYF. CDR3 DNA sequence: TGTGCCAGCAGCCAAGGCAGGTGGGCGGGAGCCCCCTACGAGCAGTACTTC.